What follows are 20 T cell receptor beta chains derived from one specimen sequenced in a study of early T cells in non-severe SARS-CoV-2 infection. TCRdb re-analysed the 5' RACE reads in MiXCR, keeping a single row per CDR3 protein. The sample holds more than 65,000 distinct CDR3 sequences, 13% seen once. The sequencing sample was made of whole blood. Source of these receptors: an adult who was a healthcare worker with PCR-confirmed SARS-CoV-2 infection or an uninfected control (not recorded which).

This clonotype was counted ten times or more. The V and J genes are TRBV18 and TRBJ1-2; the D is unclear. CDR1 KGHSH and CDR2 LQKENI come from the germline V gene. The V and J ends lost 5 bases and 4 bases respectively, with 11 bases between them. CDR3 size: 13 residues. CDR3 amino acids: CASSVKGGYGYTF. The CDR3 DNA reads TGTGCCAGCTCAGTCAAGGGCGGCTATGGCTACACCTTC.

This clonotype was found many times. This chain joins TRBV24-1 and TRBJ2-7; D perhaps matches TRBD1 (5 bases). The length of the CDR3 is 13 residues. Germline lookup yields CDR1 KGHDR and CDR2 SFDVKD. V was shortened by 9 bases and J by 0 bases, with 11 bases between the two germline ends. In DNA form, the CDR3 reads TGTGCCACCCAGGGCGGCCACTCCTACGAGCAGTACTTC. This translates into CATQGGHSYEQYF.

This clonotype has ten or more counts. This rearrangement joins TRBV7-9 to TRBJ2-5; 7 positions match TRBD2. CDR1 is SEHNR and CDR2 is FQNEAQ in the germline V gene (reference sequence). V gave up 5 bases and J gave up 1 base; unmatched junction bases: 10. There are 16 residues in the CDR3. The CDR3 nucleotides read TGTGCCAGCAGCCTACTGACTAGCACCCCCCAAGAGACCCAGTACTTC. Amino acid sequence: CASSLLTSTPQETQYF.

This clonotype was seen at least ten times. The V gene is TRBV7-2, the J gene TRBJ2-7; 9 positions match TRBD2. The CDR3 sequence is 15 residues long. V trimming: 2 bases; J trimming: 5 bases; junction bases outside the gene matches: 7. Per the germline V gene, CDR1 is SGHTA and CDR2 is FQGNSA. The CDR3 DNA reads as TGTGCCAGCAGCTTAATGCGCGGGAGGGGGCACGAGCAGTACTTC. Translated: CASSLMRGRGHEQYF.

This clonotype has ten or more counts. The chain has TRBV11-2 and TRBJ2-2, with 7 nucleotides matching TRBD1. CDR3 length equals 18 residues. Germline-derived CDR1 and CDR2 are SGHAT and FQNNGV. Trimming cost V 3 bases and J 5 bases; bases outside gene matches: 15. The CDR3 here is CASSLGPLTGMRTGELFF. The CDR3 DNA reads TGTGCCAGCAGCTTGGGCCCCTTGACAGGGATGAGAACCGGGGAGCTGTTTTTT.

This clonotype was detected a few times. This chain connects TRBV2 to TRBJ2-3; 7 positions match TRBD2. The junction had 6 bases not matched to a gene; V was cut back by 1 base and J by 2 bases. Germline V gives CDR1 SNHLY, CDR2 FYNNEI. The CDR3 length is 16 residues. The CDR3 loop is CASSEGERGNTDTQYF. The CDR3, as DNA: TGTGCCAGCAGTGAAGGCGAGCGGGGTAACACAGATACGCAGTATTTT. Supplemented by reference TRBV2 and TRBJ2-3, the full variable domain reads EPEVTQTPSHQVTQMGQEVILRCVPISNHLYFYWYRQILGQKVEFLVSFYNNEISEKSEIFDDQFSVERPDGSNFTLKIRSTKLEDSAMYFCASSEGERGNTDTQYFGPGTRLTVL.

This clonotype was seen a handful of times. The J gene is TRBJ2-7, the V gene TRBV6-5, with no clear D. The CDR3 length is 15 residues. CDR1 and CDR2 from the germline V gene are MNHEY and SVGAGI. V gave up 0 bases and J gave up 2 bases, with 11 bases separating them. The CDR3, as DNA: TGTGCCAGCAGTTACTCCTCAGGAAACCCCTACGAGCAGTACTTC. Its translation: CASSYSSGNPYEQYF.

The chain links TRBV2 to TRBJ2-1; D not resolved. Trimming stripped 5 bases from V and 7 bases from J, with 3 bases between. Germline CDR1 SNHLY, CDR2 FYNNEI. The CDR3 runs 10 residues. The CDR3 bases are TGTGCCAGCAGTTTAAATGAGCAGTTCTTC. It codes for CASSLNEQFF.

The chain has TRBV19 and TRBJ2-2; a possible D gene is TRBD1 (5 bases). The V gene's germline CDR1 is LNHDA and CDR2 SQIVND (reference sequence). The CDR3 spans 15 residues. V was trimmed by 6 bases and J by 1 base, leaving 12 bases between them. CDR3 sequence reads: CASSDRRGNTGELFF. In DNA, the CDR3 is TGTGCCAGTAGCGATAGAAGGGGGAACACCGGGGAGCTGTTTTTT.

This clonotype was found a few times. The J gene is TRBJ2-1, the V gene TRBV24-1, with 9 bases fitting TRBD2. The CDR3 consists of 16 residues. From germline, CDR1 is KGHDR and CDR2 SFDVKD. The ends lost 4 bases at V and 2 bases at J; junction bases unmatched: 5. CDR3 sequence: CATSEPSSGTYNEQFF. CDR3 coding DNA: TGTGCCACCAGTGAGCCCTCTAGCGGGACCTACAATGAGCAGTTCTTC.

This clonotype was seen at least ten times. CDR3 amino acids: CASSLGGTAINEQFF. The DNA for the CDR3 is TGTGCCAGCAGCTTAGGCGGGACAGCTATTAATGAGCAGTTCTTC. The chain carries TRBV11-3 and TRBJ2-1, with TRBD1 as a possible D gene (7 bases). The CDR3 extends over 15 amino acids. V lost 1 base and J lost 7, with 14 bases in between. Per the germline V gene, CDR1 is SGHNT and CDR2 is YENEEA.

This clonotype was counted only a few times. The J gene is TRBJ2-1, the V gene TRBV2; D assignment may be TRBD1 or TRBD2 (5 bases each). The germline gives CDR1 SNHLY, CDR2 FYNNEI. The CDR3 is made up of 15 amino acids. Trimming pared 5 bases from V and 0 bases from J, leaving 11 bases between. The CDR3 loop is CASSRDGDSYNEQFF. As DNA, the CDR3 is TGTGCCAGCAGTCGGGACGGGGACTCCTACAATGAGCAGTTCTTC. Full variable domain (outside the CDR3, taken from reference TRBV2 and TRBJ2-1): EPEVTQTPSHQVTQMGQEVILRCVPISNHLYFYWYRQILGQKVEFLVSFYNNEISEKSEIFDDQFSVERPDGSNFTLKIRSTKLEDSAMYFCASSRDGDSYNEQFFGPGTRLTVL.

This clonotype has a handful of counts. The chain carries TRBV7-2 and TRBJ2-2, with D unresolved. Germline loops: CDR1 SGHTA, CDR2 FQGNSA. Trimming cost V 1 base and J 7 bases, with 4 bases left between them. The CDR3 consists of 12 residues. CDR3 in amino acids: CASSLGVGELFF. The CDR3 DNA reads TGTGCCAGCAGCTTAGGCGTCGGGGAGCTGTTTTTT.

This rearrangement joins TRBV14 to TRBJ2-1; 7 nucleotides match TRBD2. In germline, CDR1 is SGHDN, CDR2 FVKESK. Losses at the gene ends were 1 base for V and 6 bases for J; bases not matched to a gene: 24. This CDR3 has 21 residues. The DNA for the CDR3 is TGTGCCAGCAGCCAAGTTCGTAGGTTTTCGTCCTCGGGACTACCCATCAATGAGCAGTTCTTC. Translating gives CASSQVRRFSSSGLPINEQFF.

The sample holds many counts of this clonotype. V usage is TRBV11-2 and J usage is TRBJ2-7; D is undetermined. This CDR3 region has 12 residues. Germline V lookup: CDR1 SGHAT, CDR2 FQNNGV. The germline V and J ends were trimmed by 4 bases and 7 bases, with 11 bases remaining between them. The CDR3 is CASSSPQIEQYF. The CDR3 DNA is TGTGCCAGCAGCTCCCCTCAGATTGAGCAGTACTTC.

A remark on this clonotype: A clone one base away is much larger, so this may be a read error. The chain employs TRBV7-2 and TRBJ2-2; TRBD1 might be the D (5 bases). Germline assignment: CDR1 SGHTA and CDR2 FQGNSA. This CDR3 spans 14 amino acids. Trimming stripped 1 base from V and 3 bases from J, with 6 bases between. The CDR3 region has the DNA TGTGCCAGCAGCTTAGGACAGTACACCGGGGAGCTGTTTTTT. Its translation: CASSLGQYTGELFF.

V is TRBV20-1 and J is TRBJ2-1, with no clear D. This CDR3 region has 14 residues. The germline V gene has CDR1 DFQATT and CDR2 SNEGSKA (reference sequence). The V gene lost 6 bases and the J gene lost 4 bases, with 16 bases spanning the gap. This CDR3 is CSARSLQPYNEQFF. The CDR3 DNA follows: TGCAGTGCCCGAAGTTTGCAGCCGTACAATGAGCAGTTCTTC.

This clonotype was observed a handful of times. The CDR3 is CASSSNTEAFF. In DNA, the CDR3 is TGCGCCAGCAGCTCCAACACTGAAGCTTTCTTT. The chain uses TRBV5-1 and TRBJ1-1; D call uncertain. Trimming removed 3 bases from V and 2 bases from J, with 2 bases in between. Germline CDR1 is SGHRS and CDR2 is YFSETQ. CDR3 length: 11 amino acids.

This chain joins TRBV12-3 or TRBV12-4 and TRBJ2-5, with D hard to call. Trimming removed 2 bases from V and 3 bases from J, with 7 bases in between. This CDR3 has 13 residues. The CDR3 coding sequence is TGTGCCAGCAGTTTAACCACAGAAGAGACCCAGTACTTC. Protein product: CASSLTTEETQYF.

This clonotype was observed once. The rearrangement uses TRBV29-1 and TRBJ1-1; D uncertain. Germline V lookup: CDR1 SQVTM, CDR2 ANQGSEA. The CDR3 has 13 amino acids. Trimming cost V 1 base and J 1 base, with 7 bases left between them. DNA of the CDR3: TGCAGCGTTGAAGTTTCGGGGAACACTGAAGCTTTCTTT. It encodes CSVEVSGNTEAFF.